This TCR beta chain was profiled in a study of monozygotic twins with inflammatory bowel disease. Points from the study as a whole: The co-twins with IBD showed lower TCRbeta diversity (inverse Simpson) than their healthy siblings.

The draw for each donor consisted of a single 2.5 ml blood sample. Each UMI harboured a 6-nucleotide sample barcode and was appended via template switching. TCRdb re-called the 5' RACE reads, yielding one record per CDR3 amino acid sequence without DNA. Here the sample table reports under 150,000 distinct CDR3 sequences. In regard to this clonotype: What it binds is not known.

The receptor's source is a human donor with ulcerative colitis or Crohn's disease, or a healthy co-twin of an affected twin (not recorded which). Sequencing used blood.

The CDR3 sequence is CASSALTGGDEQFF. The chain combines TRBV9 with TRBJ2-1; the TCRdb D gene call, TRBD1, has no DNA to confirm it. The CDR3 is made up of 14 amino acids. Germline values: CDR1 SGDLS, CDR2 YYNGEE.